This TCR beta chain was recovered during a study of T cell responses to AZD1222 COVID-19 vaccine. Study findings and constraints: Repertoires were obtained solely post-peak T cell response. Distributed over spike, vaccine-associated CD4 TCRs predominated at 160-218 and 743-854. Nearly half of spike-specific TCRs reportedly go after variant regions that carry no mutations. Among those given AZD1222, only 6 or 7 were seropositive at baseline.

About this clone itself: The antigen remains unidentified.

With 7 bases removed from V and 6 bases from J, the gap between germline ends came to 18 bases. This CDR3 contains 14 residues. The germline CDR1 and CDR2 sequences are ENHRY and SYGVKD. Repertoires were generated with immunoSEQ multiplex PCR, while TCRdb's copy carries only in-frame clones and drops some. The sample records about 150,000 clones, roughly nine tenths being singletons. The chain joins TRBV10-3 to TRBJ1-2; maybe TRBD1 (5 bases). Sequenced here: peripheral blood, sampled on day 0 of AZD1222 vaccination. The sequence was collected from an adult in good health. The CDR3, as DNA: TGTGCCATCAATCGGGGAGCGGGGGTGGATGGCTACACCTTC. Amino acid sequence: CAINRGAGVDGYTF.